This passage covers 25 T cell receptor beta chains from one sample sequenced in a study of cytomegalovirus exposure and HLA in healthy donors. Primers included in the PCR were 60 Vbeta and 13 Jbeta primers. TCRdb's table, derived via immunoSEQ multiplex PCR, lists solely in-frame clones and lacks some. This table holds 150,000 to 200,000 clones, approximately 71% found once. Source material: PBMCs. The receptor set was obtained from a man between 50 and 59 years old in good health and CMV-seronegative.

The chain's CDR3 is CASSPPGPRGNQPQHF. The DNA for the CDR3 is TGTGCCAGCAGCCCTCCCGGGCCGAGAGGGAATCAGCCCCAGCATTTT. This rearrangement joins TRBV7-9 to TRBJ1-5; the D is unclear. There are 16 residues in the CDR3. Per the germline V gene, CDR1 is SEHNR and CDR2 is FQNEAQ (reference sequence). The V gene lost 5 bases and the J gene lost 4 bases, with 18 bases spanning the gap.

The chain has TRBV4-1 and TRBJ2-3, with D tentatively TRBD2 (5 bases). Germline CDR1 and CDR2: MGHRA and YSYEKL. The ends were cut back, 1 base at V and 2 bases at J, with 13 bases in the middle. This CDR3 contains 16 residues. The DNA of the CDR3 is TGCGCCAGCAGCCAAGTCCTGGCGGGCTTCACAGATACGCAGTATTTT. This codes for CASSQVLAGFTDTQYF.

The V and J genes are TRBV4-2 and TRBJ1-2; no definite D call. The germline gives CDR1 LGHNA, CDR2 YNFKEQ. This CDR3 spans 13 amino acids. Trimming shortened V by 4 bases and J by 7 bases, and 13 bases separated the two germline ends. The CDR3 sequence is CASSLTASRGYTF. The CDR3, as DNA: TGTGCCAGCAGCCTAACAGCTTCACGTGGCTACACCTTC.

This chain connects TRBV7-2 to TRBJ1-3; the match to TRBD1 covers 11 bases. The CDR3 contains 18 residues. Germline trimming cut 4 bases from V and 0 bases from J; bases unmatched to any gene: 8. Germline V gene sequence: CDR1 SGHTA, CDR2 FQGNSA. The chain's CDR3 is CASSSRSGTGGSGNTIYF. Here the CDR3 DNA reads TGTGCCAGCAGCTCAAGATCCGGGACAGGGGGCTCTGGAAACACCATATATTTT.

In this sample, this clone turned up a few times. Other DNA variants within this sample encode the same CDR3. The genes are TRBV28 and TRBJ1-3; no clear D gene. The germline V and J ends were trimmed by 5 bases and 7 bases, with 12 bases remaining between them. This CDR3 has 13 residues. Germline CDR1 is MDHEN and CDR2 is SYDVKM. The CDR3 here is CASSPQGGNTIYF. CDR3 DNA: TGTGCCAGCAGTCCCCAAGGCGGCAACACCATATATTTT.

This chain links TRBV7-2 with TRBJ2-5; 7 bases fit TRBD1. The junction had 10 bases not matched to a gene; V was cut back by 5 bases and J by 1 base. Per the germline V gene, CDR1 is SGHTA and CDR2 is FQGNSA. The length of the CDR3 is 16 residues. CDR3 amino acids: CASSPDFRQGQETQYF. Here the CDR3 DNA reads TGTGCCAGCAGCCCTGACTTTAGACAGGGCCAAGAGACCCAGTACTTC.

This clone was seen only a few times. This chain links TRBV7-8 with TRBJ1-2; 9 positions agree with TRBD1. Germline lookup yields CDR1 SGHVS and CDR2 FQNEAQ. J gave up 1 base and V 5 bases, and 5 bases lay outside the gene matches. CDR3 length equals 15 residues. CDR3 protein: CASSPRDRVNYGYTF. CDR3 coding DNA: TGTGCCAGCAGCCCCAGGGACAGGGTTAACTATGGCTACACCTTC.

This chain links TRBV7-2 with TRBJ1-1; 9 bases agree with TRBD1. V trimming: 3 bases; J trimming: 4 bases; junction bases outside the gene matches: 6. The CDR3 sequence is 15 residues long. Germline V lookup: CDR1 SGHTA, CDR2 FQGNSA. The CDR3 here is CASSFTQGARTEAFF. CDR3 sequence (DNA): TGTGCCAGCAGCTTCACACAGGGGGCGCGCACTGAAGCTTTCTTT.

The chain employs TRBV19 and TRBJ2-1, with 10 bases matching TRBD1. V was clipped by 5 bases and J by 4 bases; unmatched bases: 5. This CDR3 spans 15 amino acids. Germline CDR1 and CDR2: LNHDA and SQIVND (reference sequence). The chain's CDR3 is CASSADRGNYNEQFF. The CDR3 DNA sequence: TGTGCCAGTAGTGCGGACAGGGGGAATTACAATGAGCAGTTCTTC.

The rearrangement links TRBV11-2 to TRBJ2-7, with 8 positions matching TRBD2. From germline, CDR1 is SGHAT and CDR2 FQNNGV. V gave up 6 bases and J gave up 6 bases; unmatched junction bases: 7. The CDR3 covers 13 residues. CDR3 sequence reads: CASRSGTSFEQYF. The CDR3 nucleotides are TGTGCCAGCAGATCCGGGACTAGTTTCGAGCAGTACTTC.

The chain links TRBV10-3 to TRBJ2-3; tentatively, D is TRBD1 (5 bases). CDR1 and CDR2 (germline): ENHRY, SYGVKD. The length of the CDR3 is 17 residues. V shed 2 bases and J shed 1 base, with 16 bases lying between them. Here the CDR3 reads CAISENLGQGGTDTQYF. For the CDR3, the DNA is TGTGCCATCAGTGAGAACCTAGGGCAGGGCGGCACAGATACGCAGTATTTT.

The CDR3 loop reads CASSLVPDRGGEKLFF. The CDR3 DNA follows: TGCGCCAGCAGCTTGGTCCCGGACAGGGGAGGAGAAAAACTGTTTTTT. The chain links TRBV5-1 to TRBJ1-4, with 9 bases that match TRBD1. This CDR3 region has 16 residues. The germline V gene encodes CDR1 SGHRS and CDR2 YFSETQ. The V segment lost 0 bases and the J segment 8 bases; nucleotides outside the gene matches: 8.

The V and J genes are TRBV19 and TRBJ1-1; D gene uncertain. The germline V gene encodes CDR1 LNHDA and CDR2 SQIVND (reference sequence). Trimming stripped 3 bases from V and 6 bases from J, with 11 bases between. There are 13 residues in the CDR3. For the CDR3, the DNA is TGTGCCAGTAGTATCCTTCTACGGGCTGAAGCTTTCTTT. Translated: CASSILLRAEAFF.

The V call is TRBV18, the J call TRBJ1-1; 9 bases match TRBD1. Germline CDR1 is KGHSH and CDR2 is LQKENI. After removal of 2 bases from V and 1 base from J, the junction contained 8 bases not matched to a gene. This CDR3 comprises 17 residues. CDR3 loop: CASSPFSPTGGNTEAFF. The CDR3 region has the DNA TGTGCCAGCTCACCATTTTCACCGACAGGGGGGAACACTGAAGCTTTCTTT.

The J gene is TRBJ2-2, the V gene TRBV5-1; a possible D gene is TRBD1 (6 bases). CDR3 length equals 15 residues. The V end was cut by 4 bases, the J end by 3 bases, with 13 bases between. Looked up from germline, CDR1 is SGHRS and CDR2 is YFSETQ. The CDR3 DNA reads TGCGCCAGCAGCGGTCACAGGGCCGACACCGGGGAGCTGTTTTTT. It yields the protein CASSGHRADTGELFF. Filled out from reference TRBV5-1 and TRBJ2-2, the complete variable domain reads KAGVTQTPRYLIKTRGQQVTLSCSPISGHRSVSWYQQTPGQGLQFLFEYFSETQRNKGNFPGRFSGRQFSNSRSEMNVSTLELGDSALYLCASSGHRADTGELFFGEGSRLTVL.

The chain couples TRBV30 to TRBJ2-1; 8 nucleotides match TRBD2. This CDR3 contains 15 residues. Unmatched junction bases numbered 2, after V lost 0 bases and J lost 1 base. The germline V gene has CDR1 GTSNPN and CDR2 SVGIG (reference sequence). The CDR3 DNA is TGTGCCTGGAGTGTCCGGGGGGGGTCCTACAATGAGCAGTTCTTC. Amino acids: CAWSVRGGSYNEQFF. Combining the CDR3 with reference TRBV30 and TRBJ2-1 gives the whole variable domain SQTIHQWPATLVQPVGSPLSLECTVEGTSNPNLYWYRQAAGRGLQLLFYSVGIGQISSEVPQNLSASRPQDRQFILSSKKLLLSDSGFYLCAWSVRGGSYNEQFFGPGTRLTVL.

This clone is a singleton in its sample. The gene calls are TRBV5-6 and TRBJ1-1; 7 bases align to TRBD1. The CDR3 runs to 13 residues. The ends lost 3 bases at V and 6 bases at J; junction bases unmatched: 5. Per the germline V gene, CDR1 is SGHDT and CDR2 is YYEEEE. The CDR3 nucleotides read TGTGCCAGCAGCTCAGACAGGGTTGCTGAAGCTTTCTTT. Its protein is CASSSDRVAEAFF.

The CDR3, as DNA: TGTGCCACCAGCAGAGACCAACAGGGGATACGTGAAAAACTGTTTTTT. Its translation is CATSRDQQGIREKLFF. V usage is TRBV15 and J usage is TRBJ1-4; 7 nucleotides agree with TRBD1. V was pared by 0 bases and J by 7 bases, with 8 bases of the junction left unmatched. The CDR3 runs 16 residues. Germline V lookup: CDR1 LNHNV, CDR2 YYDKDF (reference sequence).

The chain couples TRBV5-4 to TRBJ2-1, with 8 bases matching TRBD1. The junction had 0 bases not matched to a gene; V was cut back by 2 bases and J by 2 bases. The germline CDR1 and CDR2 sequences are SGHNT and YYREEE (reference sequence). The CDR3 consists of 14 residues. The CDR3 protein is CASSLQGAYNEQFF. The CDR3 DNA sequence: TGTGCCAGCAGCTTACAGGGGGCCTACAATGAGCAGTTCTTC. Together with reference TRBV5-4 and TRBJ2-1, the CDR3 gives the full variable domain: ETGVTQSPTHLIKTRGQQVTLRCSSQSGHNTVSWYQQALGQGPQFIFQYYREEENGRGNFPPRFSGLQFPNYSSELNVNALELDDSALYLCASSLQGAYNEQFFGPGTRLTVL.

In DNA form, the CDR3 reads TGCGCCAGCAGCCAAGGGACAGTGGTATCCTACAATGAGCAGTTCTTC. Amino acid sequence: CASSQGTVVSYNEQFF. This chain links TRBV4-1 with TRBJ2-1; tentatively, D is TRBD1 (6 bases). Germline V gene lookup returns CDR1 MGHRA and CDR2 YSYEKL. There are 16 residues in the CDR3. The ends were cut back, 1 base at V and 1 base at J, with 11 bases in the middle.

The chain is built from TRBV5-6 and TRBJ1-2, with D possibly matching TRBD1 (6 bases). The V gene's germline CDR1 is SGHDT and CDR2 YYEEEE. CDR3 length equals 13 residues. V lost 2 bases to trimming and J lost 6 bases, with 11 bases between them. DNA of the CDR3: TGTGCCAGCAGCTTCGCGGGGGCGGATGGCTACACCTTC. This sequence encodes CASSFAGADGYTF. Complete variable domain (other parts from reference TRBV5-6 and TRBJ1-2): DAGVTQSPTHLIKTRGQQVTLRCSPKSGHDTVSWYQQALGQGPQFIFQYYEEEERQRGNFPDRFSGHQFPNYSSELNVNALLLGDSALYLCASSFAGADGYTFGSGTRLTVV.

The table lists this clone with a few counts. The gene calls are TRBV2 and TRBJ2-5; TRBD2 is a possible D gene (5 bases). CDR1 and CDR2 from the germline V gene are SNHLY and FYNNEI. V lost 5 bases and J 0 bases, leaving 7 bases between the germline ends. This CDR3 is 13 amino acids long. CDR3 in DNA: TGTGCCAGCAGTCGGGATTACCAAGAGACCCAGTACTTC. This encodes CASSRDYQETQYF.

The CDR3 DNA reads as TGCGCCAGCAGCTTGGGAGGGGGATCGTCCTACGAGCAGTACTTC. Translated: CASSLGGGSSYEQYF. The chain uses TRBV5-1 and TRBJ2-7, with D possibly being TRBD1 (6 bases). Germline V gene sequence: CDR1 SGHRS, CDR2 YFSETQ. The CDR3 sequence is 15 residues long. The ends were cut back, 0 bases at V and 1 base at J, with 11 bases in the middle.

The chain is built from TRBV6-5 and TRBJ1-5; TRBD1 is a possible D gene (5 bases). The CDR3 sequence is 15 residues long. V was cut by 5 bases and J by 0 bases, with 11 bases left in between. Germline V gives CDR1 MNHEY, CDR2 SVGAGI. The DNA of the CDR3 is TGTGCCAGCAGTCCGACAGTTCTTAGCAATCAGCCCCAGCATTTT. Protein: CASSPTVLSNQPQHF.

This chain joins TRBV9 and TRBJ2-7; 14 nucleotides agree with TRBD2. There are 18 residues in the CDR3. The V segment lost 4 bases and the J segment 0 bases; nucleotides outside the gene matches: 9. CDR1 and CDR2 (germline): SGDLS, YYNGEE. CDR3 DNA: TGTGCCAGCAGCTCAAAGGGACTAGCGGGGGCGAGCTCCTACGAGCAGTACTTC. This gives the protein CASSSKGLAGASSYEQYF.